The 11 T cell receptor beta chains given below trace back to one sample, sequenced in a study of CXCR3-negative and CXCR3-positive naive CD8 T cells. The authors prepared UMI-labeled TRB cDNA libraries by 5' RACE. Using the 5' RACE reads, TCRdb records one entry per CDR3 protein without DNA. This sample's table has 70,000 to 95,000 distinct CDR3 sequences. The sequenced sample was naive CXCR3- CD8+ T cells from blood. Subset reported: CD45RO-CCR7+CD27+CD95- naive CD8+ T cells lacking CXCR3 (TNR3-). The source of these receptors is a human donor in good health. Some clones in this sample may be carry-over from other donors' samples.

V usage is TRBV6-5 and J usage is TRBJ2-2. The CDR3 runs to 14 residues. In germline, CDR1 is MNHEY, CDR2 SVGAGI. CDR3 loop: CASSLGSYTGELFF.

V and J are TRBV5-5 and TRBJ1-6; without DNA, the TCRdb call of TRBD1 cannot be checked. CDR1 is SGHKS, CDR2 YYEKEE, per germline (reference sequence). The CDR3 is 15 residues long. The CDR3 sequence is CASGDRVERNSPLHF. The whole variable domain, remainder taken from reference TRBV5-5 and TRBJ1-6, is DAGVTQSPTHLIKTRGQQVTLRCSPISGHKSVSWYQQVLGQGPQFIFQYYEKEERGRGNFPDRFSARQFPNYSSELNVNALLLGDSALYLCASGDRVERNSPLHFGNGTRLTVT.

The V call is TRBV6-4, the J call TRBJ2-2; the D call from TCRdb, TRBD2, cannot be confirmed without DNA. CDR3 length: 16 amino acids. CDR1 is MRHNA and CDR2 is SNTAGT in the germline V gene. The CDR3 sequence is CASSEVAGAGTGELFF.

The J gene is TRBJ2-4, the V gene TRBV5-1; TCRdb calls TRBD1, which cannot be checked without DNA. Germline loops: CDR1 SGHRS, CDR2 YFSETQ. There are 13 residues in the CDR3. The CDR3 loop reads CASSLRGENIQYF.

The J gene is TRBJ2-7, the V gene TRBV21-1; without DNA, the TCRdb call of TRBD1 cannot be checked. TRBV21-1 is marked as a pseudogene. CDR3 length: 13 residues. CDR3 loop: CASSKGRGVEQYF.

The chain links TRBV7-3 to TRBJ2-7; TCRdb selects TRBD1, and the lack of DNA leaves this call unchecked. Per germline, CDR1 SGHTA and CDR2 FQGTGA. CDR3 size: 14 residues. CDR3 in amino acids: CASSLTGQGDEQYF.

V gene TRBV27 combines with J gene TRBJ2-1. The germline V gene encodes CDR1 MNHEY and CDR2 SMNVEV (reference sequence). The CDR3 sequence is 14 residues long. CDR3 residues: CASSFDGSYNEQFF.

The rearrangement uses TRBV19 and TRBJ1-1; TCRdb calls TRBD1, which cannot be checked without DNA. The CDR3 runs 12 residues. CDR1 and CDR2 from the germline V gene are LNHDA and SQIVND (reference sequence). The CDR3 sequence: CASKVGGLEAFF.

The chain employs TRBV30 and TRBJ1-2. Germline assignment: CDR1 GTSNPN and CDR2 SVGIG (reference sequence). CDR3 length equals 13 residues. The CDR3 protein is CAWTHGANYGYTF.

V is TRBV23-1 and J is TRBJ2-1; TCRdb names TRBD1, which stays unverified in the absence of DNA. TRBV23-1 is an ORF, with its function uncertain. The CDR3 consists of 14 residues. CDR3 protein: CASCRDRAYNEQFF.

The V and J genes are TRBV29-1 and TRBJ2-3; TCRdb names TRBD1, which stays unverified in the absence of DNA. CDR1 is SQVTM and CDR2 is ANQGSEA in the germline V gene. The CDR3 extends over 15 amino acids. This CDR3 reads CSVTGTGDRTDTQYF.